The clone carrying this TCR beta chain is labeled as medium-sized. Its antigen is not identified. This entry belongs to a study of OX40 agonist ivuxolimab in advanced cancers. Looking at the study overall: From roughly 23 to 85 years was the age range, with a mean of roughly 64 years, and about 78% were male. General study results and limits: More expanded clones were found, on average, in CD8+ than in CD4+ T cells.

Germline V CDR1 and CDR2: SGHRS, YFSETQ. V lost 2 bases to trimming and J lost 6 bases, with 15 bases between them. This CDR3 has 14 residues. Measured with immunoSEQ multiplex PCR; TCRdb has only the in-frame clones, and not every one. The sample carries under 20,000 clones, about 90% recorded once. Systemic immunosuppression or a history of autoimmune disease excluded patients. The origin of this receptor is an adult with an advanced solid tumor such as melanoma, head and neck, liver or kidney cancer. This material consisted of CD4+ or CD8+ T cells sorted from blood, taken in a trial of the OX40 agonist ivuxolimab. The chain carries TRBV5-1 and TRBJ2-7; D perhaps matches TRBD2 (6 bases). This CDR3 is CASSFVVGAGEQYF. The CDR3 DNA reads TGCGCCAGCAGCTTCGTGGTGGGAGCGGGCGAGCAGTACTTC.